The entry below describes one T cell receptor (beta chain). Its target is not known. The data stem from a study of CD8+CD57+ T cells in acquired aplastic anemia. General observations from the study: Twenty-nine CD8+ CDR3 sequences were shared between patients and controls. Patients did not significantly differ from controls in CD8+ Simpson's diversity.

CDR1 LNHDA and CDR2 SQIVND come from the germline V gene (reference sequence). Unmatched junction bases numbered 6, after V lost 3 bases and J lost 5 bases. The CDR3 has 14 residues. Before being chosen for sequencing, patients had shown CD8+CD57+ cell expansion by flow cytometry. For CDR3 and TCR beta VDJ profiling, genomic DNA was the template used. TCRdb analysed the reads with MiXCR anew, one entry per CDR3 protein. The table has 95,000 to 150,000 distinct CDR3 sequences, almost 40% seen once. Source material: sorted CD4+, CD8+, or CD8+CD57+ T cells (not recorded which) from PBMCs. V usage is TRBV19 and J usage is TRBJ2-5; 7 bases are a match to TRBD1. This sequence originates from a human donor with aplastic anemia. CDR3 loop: CASSISGGSETQYF. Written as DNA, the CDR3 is TGTGCCAGTAGTATTTCAGGGGGTAGTGAGACCCAGTACTTC.